In its sample, the clone carrying this T cell receptor beta chain was seen a few times. The antigen is not known. The data are from a study of blood T cells in healthy people across ages. Notes on the study in general: With age, beta diversity per million T cells declined roughly linearly, significantly by 30 to 40. Naive T cell percentage by flow cytometry tracked strongly with beta diversity.

The CDR3 loop spans 16 amino acids. The germline CDR1 and CDR2 sequences are MDHEN and SYDVKM. J lost 9 bases, V lost 2 bases, and 9 bases had no gene match. A second PCR of roughly 7 to 11 cycles used a sample-barcoded 5' primer and a J-beta primer mix. Samples each returned at least 3 million CDR3-containing paired-end reads. TCRdb re-called the 5' RACE reads with MiXCR, one entry per CDR3 protein. The table has about 970,000 distinct CDR3 sequences, roughly 47% seen once; the top ten hold about 21%. Sequenced sample: blood. The chain uses TRBV28 and TRBJ2-4, with 11 bases that match TRBD1. The sequence derives from a woman aged 55-70 years in good health. The chain's CDR3 is CASSLPGTGGLGIQYF. In DNA form, the CDR3 reads TGTGCCAGCAGTTTACCCGGGACAGGGGGTTTGGGCATTCAGTACTTC.